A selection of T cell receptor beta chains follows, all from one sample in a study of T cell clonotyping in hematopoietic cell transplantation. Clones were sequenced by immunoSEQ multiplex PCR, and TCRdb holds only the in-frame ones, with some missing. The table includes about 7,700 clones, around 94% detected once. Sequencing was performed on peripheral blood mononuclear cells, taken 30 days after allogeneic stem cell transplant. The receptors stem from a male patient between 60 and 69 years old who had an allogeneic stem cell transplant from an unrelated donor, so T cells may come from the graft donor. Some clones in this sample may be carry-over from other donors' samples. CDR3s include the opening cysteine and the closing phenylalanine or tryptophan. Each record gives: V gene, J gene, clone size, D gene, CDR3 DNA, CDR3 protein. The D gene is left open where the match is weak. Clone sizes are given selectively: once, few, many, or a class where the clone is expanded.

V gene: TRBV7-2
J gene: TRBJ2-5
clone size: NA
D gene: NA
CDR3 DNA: TGTGCCAGCAGCTTTATAAGGGGACGAGGGGAGACCCAGTACTTC
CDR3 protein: CASSFIRGRGETQYF

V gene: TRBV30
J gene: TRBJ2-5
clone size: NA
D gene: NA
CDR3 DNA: TGTGCCTGGAGTGACCGGGACCGCGTCGTTTTGGAGTACTTC
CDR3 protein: CAWSDRDRVVLEYF

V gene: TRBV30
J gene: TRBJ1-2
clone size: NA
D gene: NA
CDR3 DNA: TGTGCCTGGTACTGGCCCCTCGAAGGCTACACCTTC
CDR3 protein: CAWYWPLEGYTF

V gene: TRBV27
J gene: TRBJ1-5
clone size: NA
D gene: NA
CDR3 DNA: TGTGCCAGCAGTTCTAGTGGGACCAATCAGCCCCAGCATTTT
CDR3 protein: CASSSSGTNQPQHF

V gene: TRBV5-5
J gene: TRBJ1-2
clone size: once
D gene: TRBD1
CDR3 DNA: TGTGCCAGCAGCTTGACAGGGGACCGCTCCTATGGCTACACCTTC
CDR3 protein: CASSLTGDRSYGYTF

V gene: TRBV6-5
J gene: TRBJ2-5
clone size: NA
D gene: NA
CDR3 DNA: TGTGCCAGCAGTTATCAAGAGACCCAGTACTTC
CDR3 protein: CASSYQETQYF

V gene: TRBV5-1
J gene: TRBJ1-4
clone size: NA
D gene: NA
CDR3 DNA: TGCGCCAGCAGCTTGGAGTCTCAATATGAAAAACTGTTTTTT
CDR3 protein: CASSLESQYEKLFF

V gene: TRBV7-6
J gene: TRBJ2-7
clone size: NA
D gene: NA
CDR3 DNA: TGTGCCAGCAGCTTAACACTGGCGGGACCCACCTCCCCCTCGGTACCTTACGAGCAGTACTTC
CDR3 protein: CASSLTLAGPTSPSVPYEQYF

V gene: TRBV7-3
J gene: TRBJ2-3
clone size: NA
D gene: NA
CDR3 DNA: TGTGCCAGCAGCCTCGGACTCGTAACAGATACGCAGTATTTT
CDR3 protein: CASSLGLVTDTQYF

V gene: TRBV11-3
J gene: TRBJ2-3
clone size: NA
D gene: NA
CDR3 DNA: TGTGCCAGCAGCTTAGATCATCTTAGCACAGATACGCAGTATTTT
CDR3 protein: CASSLDHLSTDTQYF

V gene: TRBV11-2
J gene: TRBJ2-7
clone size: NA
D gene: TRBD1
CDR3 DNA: TGTGCCAGCAGCCCTCTCGCAGGGGGCTCCTACGAGCAGTACTTC
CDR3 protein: CASSPLAGGSYEQYF

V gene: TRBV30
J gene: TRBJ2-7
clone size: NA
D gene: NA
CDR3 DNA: TGTGCCTGGAGTGCAAACAGGGTAGACGAGCAGTACTTC
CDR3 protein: CAWSANRVDEQYF

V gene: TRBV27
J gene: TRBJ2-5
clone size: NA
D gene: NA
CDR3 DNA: TGTGCCAGCAGTTTGGGAGGTCCCGGGGACCAAGAGACCCAGTACTTC
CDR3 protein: CASSLGGPGDQETQYF

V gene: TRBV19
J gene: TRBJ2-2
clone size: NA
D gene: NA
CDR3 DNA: TGTGCCAGCCTTCGGACAACCAGCGCGAACACCGGGGAGCTGTTTTTT
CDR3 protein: CASLRTTSANTGELFF

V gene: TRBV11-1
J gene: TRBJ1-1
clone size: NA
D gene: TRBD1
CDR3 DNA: TGTGCCAGCAGCTTTTTCACCGGGACAGGGGGCGCGGGTCTCTCTGAAGCTTTCTTT
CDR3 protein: CASSFFTGTGGAGLSEAFF

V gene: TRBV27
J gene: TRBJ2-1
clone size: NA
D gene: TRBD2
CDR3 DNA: TGTGCCAGCAGCTCGGGACTAGCGGCCTACAATGAGCAGTTCTTC
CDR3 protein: CASSSGLAAYNEQFF

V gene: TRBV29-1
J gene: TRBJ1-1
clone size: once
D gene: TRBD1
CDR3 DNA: TGCAGCGTTGACAGGGGGCCGAACACTGAAGCTTTCTTT
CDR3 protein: CSVDRGPNTEAFF

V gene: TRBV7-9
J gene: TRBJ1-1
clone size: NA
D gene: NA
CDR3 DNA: TGTGCCAGCAGCTCGATAGACAGGACTCTCAATGAAGCTTTCTTT
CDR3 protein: CASSSIDRTLNEAFF

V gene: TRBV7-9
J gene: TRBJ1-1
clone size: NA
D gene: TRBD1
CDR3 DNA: TGTGCCAGCAGCTTACGACAGGGCCTTGAAGCTTTCTTT
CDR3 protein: CASSLRQGLEAFF

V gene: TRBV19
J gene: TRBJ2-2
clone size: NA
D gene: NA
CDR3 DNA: TGTGCCAGTAGAACAGACAGGTCTTGGCCCGGGGAGCTGTTTTTT
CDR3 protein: CASRTDRSWPGELFF

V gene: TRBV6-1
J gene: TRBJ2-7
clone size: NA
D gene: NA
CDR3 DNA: TGTGCCAGCAGTCCACCTGGACATACTACCTACGAGCAGTACTTC
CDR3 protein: CASSPPGHTTYEQYF

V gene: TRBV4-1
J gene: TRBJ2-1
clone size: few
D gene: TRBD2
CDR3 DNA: TGCGCCAGCAGCCACCTAGCGGGAGTCCTTGAGCAGTTCTTC
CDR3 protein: CASSHLAGVLEQFF

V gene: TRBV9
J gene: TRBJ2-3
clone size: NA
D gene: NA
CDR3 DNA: TGTGCCAGCAGCGTAGGAACTCGGGACCCTGGGGGAACGCAGTATTTT
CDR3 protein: CASSVGTRDPGGTQYF

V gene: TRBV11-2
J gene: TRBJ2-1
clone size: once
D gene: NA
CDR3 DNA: TGTGCCAGCGGACAGACGAGCTCCTACAATGAGCAGTTCTTC
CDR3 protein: CASGQTSSYNEQFF

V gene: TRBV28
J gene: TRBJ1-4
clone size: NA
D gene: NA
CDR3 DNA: TGTGCCAGCAGTAGAACCCCGTACAGGGATAGAGGAAAACTGTTTTTT
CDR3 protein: CASSRTPYRDRGKLFF

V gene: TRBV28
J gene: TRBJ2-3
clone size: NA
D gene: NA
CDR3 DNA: TGTGCCGTATCTCTTAGGGGGTCCTACACAGATACGCAGTATTTT
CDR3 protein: CAVSLRGSYTDTQYF

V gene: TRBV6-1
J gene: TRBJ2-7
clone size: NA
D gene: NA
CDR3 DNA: TGTGCCAGCAGTTTGACAATTGTGCAAACCTACGAGCAGTACTTC
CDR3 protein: CASSLTIVQTYEQYF

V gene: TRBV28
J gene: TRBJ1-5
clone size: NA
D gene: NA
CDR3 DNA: TGTGCCAGCAGTTTCGCGGGGATGGGCAATCAGCCCCAGCATTTT
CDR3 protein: CASSFAGMGNQPQHF

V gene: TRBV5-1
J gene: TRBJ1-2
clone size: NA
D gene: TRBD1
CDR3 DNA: TGCGCCAGCAGCTTGATAGGGACAGGGGGCGAACTCTACACCTTC
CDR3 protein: CASSLIGTGGELYTF

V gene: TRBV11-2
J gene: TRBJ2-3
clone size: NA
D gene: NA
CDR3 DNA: TGTGCCAGCAGCTTAGGCGGGCCTAGCACAGATACGCAGTATTTT
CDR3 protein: CASSLGGPSTDTQYF

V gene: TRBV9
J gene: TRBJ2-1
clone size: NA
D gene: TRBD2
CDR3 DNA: TGTGCCAGCAGCGTAGCTCGGGGGGCCTACAATGAGCAGTTCTTC
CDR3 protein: CASSVARGAYNEQFF

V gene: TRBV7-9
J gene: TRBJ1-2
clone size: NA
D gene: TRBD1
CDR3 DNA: TGTGCCAGCAGCTTTGGACAGGGCGGACCAAACTATGGCTACACCTTC
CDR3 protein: CASSFGQGGPNYGYTF

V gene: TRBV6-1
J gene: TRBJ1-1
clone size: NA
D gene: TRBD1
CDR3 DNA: TGTGCCAGCAGTGAAACGACAGGGGGCGAAGCTTTCTTT
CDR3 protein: CASSETTGGEAFF

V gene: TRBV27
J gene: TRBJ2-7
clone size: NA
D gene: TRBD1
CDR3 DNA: TGTGCCAGCAGAAACGATCGACAGGGGGCGCTTGAGCAGTACTTC
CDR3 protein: CASRNDRQGALEQYF

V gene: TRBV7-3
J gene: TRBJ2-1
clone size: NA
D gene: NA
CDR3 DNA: TGTGCCAGCAGCTTAAGCGGGACATACAATGAGCAGTTCTTC
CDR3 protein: CASSLSGTYNEQFF

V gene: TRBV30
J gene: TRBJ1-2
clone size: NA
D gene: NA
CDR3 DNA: TGTGCCTGGAGTGTACGGGTAGACTATGGCTACACCTTC
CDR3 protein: CAWSVRVDYGYTF

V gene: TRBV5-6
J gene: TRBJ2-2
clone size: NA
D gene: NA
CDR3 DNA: TGTGCCAGCAGCTTGGGCCAGGGCACCGGGGAGCTGTTTTTT
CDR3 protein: CASSLGQGTGELFF

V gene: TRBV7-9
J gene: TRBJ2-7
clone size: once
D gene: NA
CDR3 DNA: TGTGCCAGCAGCTTAGGTAGTTGGGGGATCTACGAGCAGTACTTC
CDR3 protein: CASSLGSWGIYEQYF

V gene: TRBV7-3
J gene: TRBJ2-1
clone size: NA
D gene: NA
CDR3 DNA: TGTGCCAGCAGCTTAACGGGCGGATTAGCATACAATGAGCAGTTCTTC
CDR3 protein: CASSLTGGLAYNEQFF

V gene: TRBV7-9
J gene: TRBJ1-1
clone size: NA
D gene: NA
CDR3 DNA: TGTGCCAGCAGCTTATTGTACAAGGGGGAAGCTTTCTTT
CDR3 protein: CASSLLYKGEAFF

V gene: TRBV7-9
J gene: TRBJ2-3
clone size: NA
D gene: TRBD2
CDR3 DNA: TGTGCCAGCAGCCATCCCGGGACTAGCGGCACAGATACGCAGTATTTT
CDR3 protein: CASSHPGTSGTDTQYF

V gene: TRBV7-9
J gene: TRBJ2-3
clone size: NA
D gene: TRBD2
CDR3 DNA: TGTGCCAGCAGCGGACTAGCGGGAGGTCGTAGGACAGATACGCAGTATTTT
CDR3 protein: CASSGLAGGRRTDTQYF

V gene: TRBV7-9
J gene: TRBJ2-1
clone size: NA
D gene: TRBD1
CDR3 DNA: TGTGCCAGCAGCTTTAGCTTAGACAGGGGGTACAATGAGCAGTTCTTC
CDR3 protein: CASSFSLDRGYNEQFF

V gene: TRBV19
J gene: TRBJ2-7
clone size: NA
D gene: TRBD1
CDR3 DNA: TGTGCCAGCCGGGACAGGTATCAGCAGTACTTC
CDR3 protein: CASRDRYQQYF

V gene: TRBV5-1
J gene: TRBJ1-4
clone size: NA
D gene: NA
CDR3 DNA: TGCGCCAGCAGCATCGGCCGGGGTATCAATGAAAAACTGTTTTTT
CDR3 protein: CASSIGRGINEKLFF

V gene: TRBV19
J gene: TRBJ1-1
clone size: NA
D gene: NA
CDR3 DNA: TGTGCCAGTAGAGGGCCAGGGGAGGAAGCTTTCTTT
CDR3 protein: CASRGPGEEAFF

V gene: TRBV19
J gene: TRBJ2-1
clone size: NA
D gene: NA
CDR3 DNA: TGTGCCAGTAGTATCCACTTCAATGAGCAGTTCTTC
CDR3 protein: CASSIHFNEQFF